The present TCR beta chain was sequenced within a study of T cells in Graves' hyperthyroidism and ophthalmopathy. Ten or more counts support this clonotype. Authors of the study amplified TCR beta CDR3 regions from RNA transcripts. Primed by the HTBI set, a first-round RT-PCR was run on the TCR CDR3. TCRdb used MiXCR to reprocess the multiplex PCR reads, holding one entry per CDR3 protein. The sample contains around 350,000 distinct CDR3 sequences, roughly an eighth of which appear only once. The V end was cut by 1 base, the J end by 1 base, with 7 bases between. The germline V gene encodes CDR1 SGHTA and CDR2 FQGNSA. The CDR3 has 14 amino acids. Diagnosis relied on clinical symptoms, serum thyroxine and TRAb, thyroid ultrasound and orbital computed tomography.

The specimen was blood. J is TRBJ1-1 and V is TRBV7-2, with no clear D. This clonotype was obtained from a woman aged 18-29 years with Graves' hyperthyroidism. CDR3 nucleotides: TGTGCCAGCAGCTTAGTTTCCGAGAACACTGAAGCTTTCTTT. Amino acid sequence: CASSLVSENTEAFF.